These 4 T cell receptor beta chains were sequenced from one sample in a study of T cells expressing NK-cell markers. After re-calling the 5' RACE reads, TCRdb lists one entry per CDR3 protein, DNA absent. Seen in this sample are around 470,000 distinct CDR3 sequences; the ten most common clones hold roughly 1.4%. Specimen: blood T cells: a sorted CD56 or NKG2C T cell subset, CD4+ or CD8+ T cells, or bulk PBMC T cells (not recorded which). The receptor set was obtained from a woman between 50 and 59 years old in good health.

The chain combines TRBV29-1 with TRBJ2-1; the D call from TCRdb, TRBD1, cannot be confirmed without DNA. The CDR3 is 13 amino acids. CDR1 and CDR2 from the germline V gene are SQVTM and ANQGSEA. The CDR3 region is CSGGGGLHNEQFF.

The CDR3 sequence: CASSLGIVAFF. The gene calls are TRBV3-1 and TRBJ1-1. CDR1 LGHDT and CDR2 YNNKEL come from the germline V gene (reference sequence). This CDR3 has 11 amino acids. Full variable domain (rest looked up from reference TRBV3-1 and TRBJ1-1): DTAVSQTPKYLVTQMGNDKSIKCEQNLGHDTMYWYKQDSKKFLKIMFSYNNKELIINETVPNRFSPKSPDKAHLNLHINSLELGDSAVYFCASSLGIVAFFGQGTRLTVV.

The chain combines TRBV12-3 or TRBV12-4 with TRBJ2-4; TCRdb lists TRBD1, though no DNA is available to test this call. CDR3 length: 15 amino acids. This CDR3 is CASSLRAGTKNIQYF.

The chain combines TRBV10-3 with TRBJ1-1. Per germline, CDR1 ENHRY and CDR2 SYGVKD. The CDR3 runs to 17 residues. The CDR3: CAISESSSGLPNTEAFF.